This T cell receptor (beta chain) originates from a study of blood T cell repertoires in COVID-19. Study-level information: T cells, B-cell-depleted T cells, or PBMCs provided the cDNA or gDNA that served as material.

In the original processing: It was from reference gene primer amplification that nucleated cell counts were estimated. The assay was immunoSEQ multiplex PCR, and TCRdb's table has in-frame clones only and misses some. Clonal size and the V and J genes are those of that table, whereas D and trimming came from the DNA. The sample has 120,000 or so clones, roughly 90% seen once; the top ten hold 1% to 1.5%. V lost 6 bases, J lost 1 base, and 5 bases stayed unmatched. CDR1 and CDR2 from the germline V gene are ENHRY and SYGVKD. This CDR3 spans 15 amino acids. This TCR was recovered from a woman of 80 years or more with acute or convalescent COVID-19. The J gene is TRBJ2-7, the V gene TRBV10-3; 11 nucleotides agree with TRBD1. Sample: peripheral blood. Here the CDR3 reads CAIRAGQGVSYEQYF. CDR3 nucleotide sequence: TGTGCCATCAGAGCGGGACAGGGGGTGTCCTACGAGCAGTACTTC.